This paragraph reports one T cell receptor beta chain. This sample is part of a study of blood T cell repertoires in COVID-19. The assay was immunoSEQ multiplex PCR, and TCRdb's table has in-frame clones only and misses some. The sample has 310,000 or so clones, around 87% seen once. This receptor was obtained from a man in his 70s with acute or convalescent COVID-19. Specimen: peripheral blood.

In nucleotides, the CDR3 is TGTGCCAGCAGTTCTAACAGGGACACTGAAGCTTTCTTT. This encodes CASSSNRDTEAFF. The chain has TRBV6-5 and TRBJ1-1; a weak D match, TRBD1 (6 bases). Germline CDR1 and CDR2: MNHEY and SVGAGI. The V gene lost 4 bases and the J gene lost 3 bases, with 9 bases spanning the gap. This CDR3 has 13 amino acids.